Following are 9 T cell receptor beta chains from one sample sequenced in a study of blood T cell repertoires in COVID-19. The assay was immunoSEQ multiplex PCR, and TCRdb's table has in-frame clones only and misses some. The sample contains some 120,000 clones, around 82% of which appear only once. The sample taken for sequencing was peripheral blood. All receptors derive from an elderly man with active or convalescent COVID-19.

This chain joins TRBV4-1 and TRBJ1-1; TRBD1 is a possible D gene (5 bases). Per the germline V gene, CDR1 is MGHRA and CDR2 is YSYEKL. The CDR3 loop spans 13 amino acids. Trimming cost V 3 bases and J 3 bases, with 8 bases left between them. The CDR3 region has the DNA TGCGCCAGCAGCCAGGGGACTTACACTGAAGCTTTCTTT. Protein sequence: CASSQGTYTEAFF.

This clone is a singleton in its sample. V is TRBV10-2 and J is TRBJ2-3; TRBD2 is a possible D gene (6 bases). CDR3 length: 14 residues. Germline V gene lookup returns CDR1 WSHSY and CDR2 SAAADI. V dropped 3 bases and J dropped 5 bases, with 12 bases sitting between them. CDR3 bases: TGCGCCAGCAGTGATAAGACTAGTTTAGATACGCAGTATTTT. Protein: CASSDKTSLDTQYF.

The table lists this clone with a count of one. The gene calls are TRBV6-2 or TRBV6-3 and TRBJ2-1; 8 bases line up with TRBD2. Germline-derived CDR1 and CDR2 are MNHEY and SVGEGT. J gave up 4 bases and V 5 bases, and 10 bases lay outside the gene matches. This CDR3 is 16 amino acids long. CDR3 sequence reads: CASSPPEAGEYNEQFF. The CDR3 DNA is TGTGCCAGCAGTCCCCCCGAAGCGGGGGAATACAATGAGCAGTTCTTC.

This clone was recorded a few times. This chain uses TRBV10-2 with TRBJ2-1; D perhaps matches TRBD2 (5 bases). CDR1 is WSHSY and CDR2 is SAAADI in the germline V gene. Between the trimmed V and J ends, which lost 8 bases and 2 bases, there was a span of 10 bases. This CDR3 region has 13 residues. DNA for the CDR3: TGCGCCAGCGGAGCCGGGGCCTACAATGAGCAGTTCTTC. As protein: CASGAGAYNEQFF.

V gene TRBV9 combines with J gene TRBJ1-1; 11 nucleotides agree with TRBD1. V gave up 4 bases and J gave up 7 bases; unmatched junction bases: 6. CDR3 length: 14 residues. The V gene's germline CDR1 is SGDLS and CDR2 YYNGEE. The CDR3 nucleotides read TGTGCCAGCAGCCCAGGGACAGGGGGGTTTGAAGCTTTCTTT. Translated: CASSPGTGGFEAFF.

The chain carries TRBV6-1 and TRBJ1-1; D unresolved. V gave up 2 bases and J gave up 6 bases, with 16 bases separating them. This CDR3 is built from 15 residues. CDR1 is MNHNS, CDR2 SASEGT, per germline. The CDR3 region is CASSEFGGYIAEAFF. CDR3 nucleotide sequence: TGTGCCAGCAGTGAATTTGGAGGGTATATCGCTGAAGCTTTCTTT.

V is TRBV6-4 and J is TRBJ1-3, with D possibly TRBD1 on 6 matching bases. The CDR3 is 17 amino acids. The germline gives CDR1 MRHNA, CDR2 SNTAGT. Trimming left V 6 bases short and J 3 bases short, with 21 bases between. This CDR3 reads CASRKTNQGTSGNTIYF. In DNA, the CDR3 is TGTGCCAGCAGGAAGACTAACCAGGGGACTAGTGGAAACACCATATATTTT.

The V gene is TRBV5-5, the J gene TRBJ2-7, with 9 bases that match TRBD1. V trimming: 0 bases; J trimming: 2 bases; junction bases outside the gene matches: 6. Germline CDR1 reads SGHKS; CDR2 reads YYEKEE (reference sequence). The CDR3 runs 16 residues. The CDR3 DNA reads as TGTGCCAGCAGCTTGGGCCGGGACAGGGAAACCTACGAGCAGTACTTC. Its translation: CASSLGRDRETYEQYF.

The J gene is TRBJ1-4, the V gene TRBV12-5; D might be TRBD1 (5 bases). The CDR3 covers 18 residues. CDR1 and CDR2 (germline): LGHNT, FRNRAP. V was clipped by 1 base and J by 7 bases, with 22 bases between them. The CDR3 nucleotides read TGTGCTAGTGGTTTGGGGTCTTCCTTGACAGCTAAAGGTGAAAAACTGTTTTTT. It specifies CASGLGSSLTAKGEKLFF. Full variable domain (rest looked up from reference TRBV12-5 and TRBJ1-4): DARVTQTPRHKVTEMGQEVTMRCQPILGHNTVFWYRQTMMQGLELLAYFRNRAPLDDSGMPKDRFSAEMPDATLATLKIQPSEPRDSAVYFCASGLGSSLTAKGEKLFFGSGTQLSVL.